The 24 T cell receptor beta chains listed next were all sequenced from one sample in a study of shared clonotypes between healthy human individuals. The table came from immunoSEQ multiplex PCR; TCRdb's copy has only in-frame clones and leaves some out. The data hold about 1.5 million clones, with around 95% observed a single time. Sequences were obtained from naive CD4+ T cells sorted from blood. Described subset: CD45RA+ positively selected. These receptors were obtained from a man aged 30-40 years in good health.

This chain uses TRBV6-5 with TRBJ2-5; possibly TRBD1 or TRBD2 for D (6 bases each). This CDR3 region has 13 residues. In germline, CDR1 is MNHEY, CDR2 SVGAGI. The ends were cut back, 5 bases at V and 6 bases at J, with 13 bases in the middle. The CDR3 region has the DNA TGTGCCAGCAGTCCCATGGGGGGCAAGACCCAGTACTTC. This codes for CASSPMGGKTQYF.

The CDR3 sequence: CASSLVFGTGVYEQYF. The CDR3 coding sequence is TGTGCCAGCAGCTTAGTCTTCGGGACGGGAGTCTACGAGCAGTACTTC. The gene calls are TRBV7-8 and TRBJ2-7, with D tentatively TRBD2 (6 bases). Trimming shortened V by 1 base and J by 3 bases, and 16 bases separated the two germline ends. This CDR3 region has 16 residues. CDR1 SGHVS and CDR2 FQNEAQ come from the germline V gene.

The gene calls are TRBV25-1 and TRBJ2-6, with no clear D. CDR1 is MGHDK, CDR2 SYGVNS, per germline. V was trimmed by 3 bases and J by 2 bases, leaving 2 bases between them. CDR3 length: 13 amino acids. The chain's CDR3 is CASSEAGANVLTF. As DNA, the CDR3 is TGTGCCAGCAGTGAGGCTGGGGCCAACGTCCTGACTTTC. The variable domain in full, with the rest retrieved from reference TRBV25-1 and TRBJ2-6, is EADIYQTPRYLVIGTGKKITLECSQTMGHDKMYWYQQDPGMELHLIHYSYGVNSTEKGDLSSESTVSRIRTEHFPLTLESARPSHTSQYLCASSEAGANVLTFGAGSRLTVL.

The V and J genes are TRBV5-1 and TRBJ1-2; D is possibly TRBD1 (5 bases). Germline-derived CDR1 and CDR2 are SGHRS and YFSETQ. Trimming removed 0 bases at V and 4 bases at J, with 10 bases between. The CDR3 runs 14 residues. The CDR3 region is CASSLVGASYGYTF. CDR3 DNA sequence: TGCGCCAGCAGCTTGGTAGGGGCCAGCTATGGCTACACCTTC.

The chain has TRBV10-3 and TRBJ2-3; 8 bases align to TRBD1. The CDR3 length is 11 residues. With V trimmed by 10 bases and J by 5 bases, 2 bases remained unmatched. CDR1 ENHRY and CDR2 SYGVKD come from the germline V gene. Written as DNA, the CDR3 is TGTGCCACCGACAGGGGAGATACGCAGTATTTT. Residues: CATDRGDTQYF.

DNA for the CDR3: TGTGCCAGCGAAAAAGGGGTGGGCTCCTACAATGAGCAGTTCTTC. It translates to CASEKGVGSYNEQFF. This chain joins TRBV6-5 and TRBJ2-1, with D possibly TRBD1 on 5 matching bases. Looked up from germline, CDR1 is MNHEY and CDR2 is SVGAGI. Trimming stripped 8 bases from V and 0 bases from J, with 14 bases between. This CDR3 spans 15 amino acids.

This chain joins TRBV2 and TRBJ1-2; 7 bases map to TRBD1. CDR1 SNHLY and CDR2 FYNNEI come from the germline V gene. Germline trimming cut 8 bases from V and 2 bases from J; bases unmatched to any gene: 20. This CDR3 has 18 amino acids. The DNA of the CDR3 is TGTGCCAGCGATAGGACCGGGCAGGGGGGCCTGGGGAACTATGGCTACACCTTC. It is translated as CASDRTGQGGLGNYGYTF.

The chain has TRBV7-9 and TRBJ2-7; TRBD1 might be the D (6 bases). The CDR3 runs to 14 residues. The germline V gene has CDR1 SEHNR and CDR2 FQNEAQ (reference sequence). Between the trimmed V and J ends, which lost 8 bases and 2 bases, there was a span of 16 bases. The CDR3 bases are TGTGCCAGCCGCGACCGGGACAACCCCTACGAGCAGTACTTC. This codes for CASRDRDNPYEQYF.

The chain combines TRBV5-1 with TRBJ2-7, with D possibly being TRBD2 (7 bases). Germline assignment: CDR1 SGHRS and CDR2 YFSETQ. CDR3 length: 14 residues. V lost 3 bases, J lost 5 bases, and 15 bases lay in between. The CDR3 here is CASSSGGLGDEQYF. The CDR3 coding sequence is TGCGCCAGCAGCTCCGGGGGGCTGGGGGACGAGCAGTACTTC.

This rearrangement joins TRBV28 to TRBJ1-5; 8 bases line up with TRBD1. Trimming at V came to 4 bases and at J to 2 bases, leaving 7 bases not matched to a gene. The CDR3 length is 16 residues. CDR1 MDHEN and CDR2 SYDVKM come from the germline V gene. The CDR3 sequence: CASSSSGGLGNQPQHF. The DNA for the CDR3 is TGTGCCAGCAGTTCCTCAGGGGGCTTGGGCAATCAGCCCCAGCATTTT.

V is TRBV5-8 and J is TRBJ2-7; D gene unclear. Germline CDR1 is SGHTS and CDR2 is YDEGEE. Trimming shortened V by 4 bases and J by 2 bases, and 13 bases separated the two germline ends. The CDR3 spans 14 residues. CDR3 nucleotide sequence: TGTGCCAGCAGCATTCCGGGCCGCGCCTACGAGCAGTACTTC. Protein: CASSIPGRAYEQYF.

The genes are TRBV5-4 and TRBJ2-1; possible D gene TRBD2, 5 bases. The ends were cut back, 0 bases at V and 7 bases at J, with 17 bases in the middle. There are 16 residues in the CDR3. Germline CDR1 SGHNT, CDR2 YYREEE (reference sequence). DNA of the CDR3: TGTGCCAGCAGCTTGGTGGTACCAAACCCGGGGAATGAGCAGTTCTTC. Encoded protein: CASSLVVPNPGNEQFF.

The chain employs TRBV5-6 and TRBJ2-5; 8 positions match TRBD1. The length of the CDR3 is 15 residues. The germline CDR1 and CDR2 sequences are SGHDT and YYEEEE. The ends lost 3 bases at V and 5 bases at J; junction bases unmatched: 9. The CDR3 DNA is TGTGCCAGCAGCTCCCTCAGGGGGCGCGGGGAGACCCAGTACTTC. Encoded protein: CASSSLRGRGETQYF.

J is TRBJ2-7 and V is TRBV6-6; D assignment may be TRBD1 or TRBD2 (5 bases each). This CDR3 comprises 14 residues. Per the germline V gene, CDR1 is MNHNY and CDR2 is SVGAGI (reference sequence). The V gene lost 6 bases and the J gene lost 4 bases, with 16 bases spanning the gap. The CDR3 DNA reads as TGTGCCAGCAGCCTTTTTAGTGAGGGGTACGAGCAGTACTTC. Translated, it gives CASSLFSEGYEQYF.

The genes are TRBV28 and TRBJ2-2; 8 positions agree with TRBD2. Germline V gives CDR1 MDHEN, CDR2 SYDVKM. The CDR3 is 19 residues long. The V and J ends lost 4 bases and 6 bases, in that order; junction bases with no gene match: 19. DNA for the CDR3: TGTGCCAGCAGTTCCGTAAGACACAAAAGCGGGAGTAAGGCCGGGGAGCTGTTTTTT. Translation: CASSSVRHKSGSKAGELFF.

The V and J genes are TRBV5-8 and TRBJ2-7, with TRBD2 identical over 7 bases. CDR3 length equals 16 residues. The V gene end was trimmed by 3 bases and the J gene end by 1 base; junction bases not matched to a gene: 10. Germline V lookup: CDR1 SGHTS, CDR2 YDEGEE. The CDR3 DNA is TGTGCCAGCAGCTCACTACTAGCGCAAAGGTCCTACGAGCAGTACTTC. Translating it yields CASSSLLAQRSYEQYF.

The chain joins TRBV2 to TRBJ2-5, with 9 positions matching TRBD1. The CDR3 has 14 amino acids. The J segment lost 2 bases and the V segment lost 3 bases, leaving 1 base of the junction unmatched. Germline values: CDR1 SNHLY, CDR2 FYNNEI. The CDR3 loop reads CASSEDRGQETQYF. The CDR3 nucleotides are TGTGCCAGCAGTGAGGACAGGGGACAAGAGACCCAGTACTTC. Variable domain in full (rest from reference TRBV2 and TRBJ2-5): EPEVTQTPSHQVTQMGQEVILRCVPISNHLYFYWYRQILGQKVEFLVSFYNNEISEKSEIFDDQFSVERPDGSNFTLKIRSTKLEDSAMYFCASSEDRGQETQYFGPGTRLLVL.

This chain uses TRBV10-3 with TRBJ2-5; perhaps TRBD1 as D (7 bases). CDR1 and CDR2 (germline): ENHRY, SYGVKD. The CDR3 has 17 residues. V was pared by 6 bases and J by 4 bases, with 24 bases between. The CDR3 DNA follows: TGTGCCATCAGACAGGGGCCGAGTCGACTAGGTGGAGAGACCCAGTACTTC. Amino acid sequence: CAIRQGPSRLGGETQYF.

This clone was counted a single time. The chain links TRBV25-1 to TRBJ1-2; 11 bases line up with TRBD1. J lost 4 bases, V lost 3 bases, and 4 bases had no gene match. This CDR3 is built from 15 residues. CDR1 is MGHDK, CDR2 SYGVNS, per germline. The CDR3 coding sequence is TGTGCCAGCAGTGACAGGGACAGGGGGTCCTATGGCTACACCTTC. This translates into CASSDRDRGSYGYTF.

The chain joins TRBV6-6 to TRBJ2-5; 12 nucleotides align to TRBD1. J lost 2 bases, V lost 6 bases, and 7 bases had no gene match. Germline CDR1 reads MNHNY; CDR2 reads SVGAGI (reference sequence). This CDR3 comprises 16 residues. CDR3 sequence (DNA): TGTGCCAGCAGGTACCGGGACAGGGGGCCACAAGAGACCCAGTACTTC. As protein: CASRYRDRGPQETQYF.

The CDR3 sequence is CASSTRQVLNTEAFF. The DNA for the CDR3 is TGTGCCAGTAGTACCCGACAGGTCTTGAACACTGAAGCTTTCTTT. The rearrangement links TRBV19 to TRBJ1-1; weak D call: TRBD1 (6 bases). Trimming removed 4 bases at V and 0 bases at J, with 12 bases between. This CDR3 region has 15 residues. Germline-derived CDR1 and CDR2 are LNHDA and SQIVND (reference sequence).

This chain uses TRBV5-1 with TRBJ1-1; no firm D call. This CDR3 has 14 residues. The germline V and J ends were trimmed by 0 bases and 4 bases, with 10 bases remaining between them. The germline CDR1 and CDR2 sequences are SGHRS and YFSETQ. The CDR3 is CASSLAIGSTEAFF. CDR3 bases: TGCGCCAGCAGCTTGGCCATAGGGTCCACTGAAGCTTTCTTT.

J is TRBJ1-5 and V is TRBV15; tentatively, D is TRBD1 (5 bases). CDR1 and CDR2 (germline): LNHNV, YYDKDF (reference sequence). This CDR3 is 16 amino acids long. V was trimmed by 1 base and J by 7 bases, leaving 17 bases between them. Here the CDR3 DNA reads TGTGCCACCAGCAGAGGAGGTGCTGGTGGGACCCAGCCCCAGCATTTT. Its translation is CATSRGGAGGTQPQHF.

The chain employs TRBV28 and TRBJ2-3; D is ambiguous. This CDR3 spans 15 amino acids. Germline V lookup: CDR1 MDHEN, CDR2 SYDVKM. The V end was cut by 6 bases, the J end by 2 bases, with 15 bases between. The CDR3 here is CASSPQAGYTDTQYF. CDR3 coding DNA: TGTGCCAGCAGCCCCCAGGCAGGCTACACAGATACGCAGTATTTT.